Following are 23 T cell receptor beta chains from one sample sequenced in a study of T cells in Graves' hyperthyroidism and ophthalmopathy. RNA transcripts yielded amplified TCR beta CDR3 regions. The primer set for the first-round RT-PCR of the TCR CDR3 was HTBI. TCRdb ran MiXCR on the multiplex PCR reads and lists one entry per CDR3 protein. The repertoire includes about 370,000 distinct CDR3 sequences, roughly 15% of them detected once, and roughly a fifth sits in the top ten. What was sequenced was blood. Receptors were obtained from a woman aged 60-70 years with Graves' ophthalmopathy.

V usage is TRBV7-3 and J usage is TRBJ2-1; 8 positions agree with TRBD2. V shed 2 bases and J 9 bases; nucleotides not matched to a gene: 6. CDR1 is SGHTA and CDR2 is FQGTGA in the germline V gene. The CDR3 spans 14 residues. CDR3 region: CASSLGREGGEQFF. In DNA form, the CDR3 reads TGTGCCAGCAGCTTAGGTCGGGAGGGAGGTGAGCAGTTCTTC.

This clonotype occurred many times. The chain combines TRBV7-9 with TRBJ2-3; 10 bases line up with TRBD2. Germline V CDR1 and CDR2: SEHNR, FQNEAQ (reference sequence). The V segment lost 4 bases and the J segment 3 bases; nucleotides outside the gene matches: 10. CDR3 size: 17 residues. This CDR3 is CASSSQVASGSTDTQYF. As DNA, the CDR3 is TGTGCCAGCAGCTCCCAAGTGGCTAGCGGGAGTACAGATACGCAGTATTTT.

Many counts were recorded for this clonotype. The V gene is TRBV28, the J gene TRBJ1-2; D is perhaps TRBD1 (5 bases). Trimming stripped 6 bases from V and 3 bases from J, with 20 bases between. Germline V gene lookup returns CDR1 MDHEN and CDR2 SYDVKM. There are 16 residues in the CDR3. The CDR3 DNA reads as TGTGCCAGCAGCGAGAGAACGTCAACAGGTTACTATGGCTACACCTTC. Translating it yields CASSERTSTGYYGYTF.

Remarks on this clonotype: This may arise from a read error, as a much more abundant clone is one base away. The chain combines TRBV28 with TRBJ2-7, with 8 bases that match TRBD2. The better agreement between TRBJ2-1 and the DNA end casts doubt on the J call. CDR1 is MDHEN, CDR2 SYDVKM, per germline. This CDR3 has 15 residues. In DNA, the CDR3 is TGTGCCAGCACCGTCGGGGGGGCTGATTCCTACGAGCAGTTCTTC. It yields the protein CASTVGGADSYEQFF.

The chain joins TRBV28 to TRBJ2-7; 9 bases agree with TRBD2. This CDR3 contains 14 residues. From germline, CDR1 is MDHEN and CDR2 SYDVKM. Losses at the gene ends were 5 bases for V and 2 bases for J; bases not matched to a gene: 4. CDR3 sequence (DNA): TGTGCCAGCAGTGCGGCGGGAGGGCCCTACGAGCAGTACTTC. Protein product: CASSAAGGPYEQYF.

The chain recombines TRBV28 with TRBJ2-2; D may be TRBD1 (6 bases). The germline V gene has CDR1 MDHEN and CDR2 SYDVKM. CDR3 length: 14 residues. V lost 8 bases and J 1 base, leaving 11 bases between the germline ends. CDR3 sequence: CASGGHVNTGELFF. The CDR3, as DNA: TGTGCCAGCGGGGGACATGTGAACACCGGGGAGCTGTTTTTT.

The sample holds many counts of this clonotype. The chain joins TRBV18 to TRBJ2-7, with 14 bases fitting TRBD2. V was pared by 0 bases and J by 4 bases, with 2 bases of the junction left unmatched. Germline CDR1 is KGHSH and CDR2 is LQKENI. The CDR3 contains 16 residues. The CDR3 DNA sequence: TGTGCCAGCTCACCACCGGGACTAGCGGGAGCTTACGAGCAGTACTTC. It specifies CASSPPGLAGAYEQYF.

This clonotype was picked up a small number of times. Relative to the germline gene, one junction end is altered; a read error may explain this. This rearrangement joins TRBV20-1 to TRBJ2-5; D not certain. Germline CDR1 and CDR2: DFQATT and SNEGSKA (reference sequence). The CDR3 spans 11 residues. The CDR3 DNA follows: TGCAGTGCCCACCACCAAGGGACCCAGTACTTC. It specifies CSAHHQGTQYF.

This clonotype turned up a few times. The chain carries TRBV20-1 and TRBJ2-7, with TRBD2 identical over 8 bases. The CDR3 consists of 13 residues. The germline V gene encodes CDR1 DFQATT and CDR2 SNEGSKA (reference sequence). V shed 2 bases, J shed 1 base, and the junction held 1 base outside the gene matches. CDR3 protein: CSARLAGSYEQYF. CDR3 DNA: TGCAGTGCTAGACTAGCGGGTTCCTACGAGCAGTACTTC.

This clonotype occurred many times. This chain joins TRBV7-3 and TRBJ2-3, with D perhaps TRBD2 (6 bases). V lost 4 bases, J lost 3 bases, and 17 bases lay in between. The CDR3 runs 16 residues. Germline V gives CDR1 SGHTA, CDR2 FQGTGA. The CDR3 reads CASSSSGGSETDTQYF. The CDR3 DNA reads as TGTGCCAGCAGCTCGTCCGGGGGTAGCGAGACAGATACGCAGTATTTT.

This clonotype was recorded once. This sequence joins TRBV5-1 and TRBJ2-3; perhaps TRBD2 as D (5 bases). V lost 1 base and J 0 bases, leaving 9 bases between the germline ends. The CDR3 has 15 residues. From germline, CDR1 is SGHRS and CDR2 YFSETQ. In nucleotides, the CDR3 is TGCGCCAGCAGCTTGAATAGCGATAGCACAGATACGCAGTATTTT. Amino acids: CASSLNSDSTDTQYF.

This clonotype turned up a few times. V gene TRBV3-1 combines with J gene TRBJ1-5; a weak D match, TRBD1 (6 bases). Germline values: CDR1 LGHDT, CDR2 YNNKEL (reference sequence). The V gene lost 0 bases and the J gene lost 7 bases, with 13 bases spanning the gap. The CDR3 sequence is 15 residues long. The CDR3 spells CASSQELGGRQPQHF. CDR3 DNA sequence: TGTGCCAGCAGCCAAGAATTAGGGGGGCGGCAGCCCCAGCATTTT.

The CDR3, as DNA: TGTGCCAGCAGCTCCCCCCTACTAGCGGAAAGCTCCTACGAGCAGTACTTC. It codes for CASSSPLLAESSYEQYF. The chain has TRBV7-2 and TRBJ2-7; 8 bases map to TRBD2. The CDR3 has 17 amino acids. Germline V gene sequence: CDR1 SGHTA, CDR2 FQGNSA. Unmatched junction bases numbered 11, after V lost 4 bases and J lost 0 bases.

This chain's CDR3 is CASSPLGPGYNNEKLFF. CDR3 nucleotide sequence: TGTGCCAGCAGTCCCCTAGGGCCAGGGTATAATAATGAAAAACTGTTTTTT. The rearrangement joins TRBV27 to TRBJ1-4, with TRBD1 as a possible D gene (5 bases). The CDR3 has 17 residues. With 5 bases removed from V and 4 bases from J, the gap between germline ends came to 20 bases. Germline-derived CDR1 and CDR2 are MNHEY and SMNVEV (reference sequence). The full variable domain, completed using reference TRBV27 and TRBJ1-4, is EAQVTQNPRYLITVTGKKLTVTCSQNMNHEYMSWYRQDPGLGLRQIYYSMNVEVTDKGDVPEGYKVSRKEKRNFPLILESPSPNQTSLYFCASSPLGPGYNNEKLFFGSGTQLSVL.

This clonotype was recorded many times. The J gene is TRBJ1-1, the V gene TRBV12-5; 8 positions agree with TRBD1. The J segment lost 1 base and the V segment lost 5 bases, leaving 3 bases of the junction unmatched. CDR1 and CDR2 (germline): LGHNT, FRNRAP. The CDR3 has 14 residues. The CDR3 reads CASGPGTGNTEAFF. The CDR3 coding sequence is TGTGCTAGTGGTCCCGGGACAGGGAACACTGAAGCTTTCTTT. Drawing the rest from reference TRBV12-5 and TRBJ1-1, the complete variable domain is DARVTQTPRHKVTEMGQEVTMRCQPILGHNTVFWYRQTMMQGLELLAYFRNRAPLDDSGMPKDRFSAEMPDATLATLKIQPSEPRDSAVYFCASGPGTGNTEAFFGQGTRLTVV.

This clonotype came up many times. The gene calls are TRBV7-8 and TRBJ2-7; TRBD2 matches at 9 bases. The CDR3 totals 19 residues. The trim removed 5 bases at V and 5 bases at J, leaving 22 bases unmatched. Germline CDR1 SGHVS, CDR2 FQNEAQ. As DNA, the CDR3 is TGTGCCAGCAGCCCTCGACAGTGGCGCGGGCGGGAGGGTAGGAACGAGCAGTACTTC. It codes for CASSPRQWRGREGRNEQYF.

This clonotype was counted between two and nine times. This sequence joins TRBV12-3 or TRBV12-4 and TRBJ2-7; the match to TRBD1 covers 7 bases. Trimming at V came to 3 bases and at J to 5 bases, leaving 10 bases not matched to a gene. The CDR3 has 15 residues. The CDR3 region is CASSFRSGTADEQYF. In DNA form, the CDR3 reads TGTGCCAGCAGTTTTAGAAGTGGGACAGCGGACGAGCAGTACTTC.

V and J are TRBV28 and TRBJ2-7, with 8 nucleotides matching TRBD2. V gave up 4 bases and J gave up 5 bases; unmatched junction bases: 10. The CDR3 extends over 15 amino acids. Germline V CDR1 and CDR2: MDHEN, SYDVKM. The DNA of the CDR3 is TGTGCCAGCAGTTCCCTAGCGGGTGTCGCAAACGAGCAGTACTTC. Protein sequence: CASSSLAGVANEQYF.

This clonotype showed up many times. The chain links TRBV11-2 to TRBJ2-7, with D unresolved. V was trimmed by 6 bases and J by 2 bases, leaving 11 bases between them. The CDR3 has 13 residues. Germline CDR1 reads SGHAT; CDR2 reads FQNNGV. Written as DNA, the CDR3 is TGTGCCAGCAGTTTGTTAGGTCCCTACGAGCAGTACTTC. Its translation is CASSLLGPYEQYF.

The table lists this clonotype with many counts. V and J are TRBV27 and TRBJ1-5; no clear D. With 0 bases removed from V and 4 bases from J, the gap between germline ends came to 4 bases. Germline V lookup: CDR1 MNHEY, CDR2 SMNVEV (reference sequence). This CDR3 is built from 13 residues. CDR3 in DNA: TGTGCCAGCAGTTTATCGGGGAATCAGCCCCAGCATTTT. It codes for CASSLSGNQPQHF.

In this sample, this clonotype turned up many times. This chain's CDR3 is CASTSSTGDSYNEQFF. In DNA, the CDR3 is TGTGCCAGCACATCATCGACAGGGGATTCCTACAATGAGCAGTTCTTC. This rearrangement joins TRBV28 to TRBJ2-1, with 8 nucleotides matching TRBD1. CDR1 MDHEN and CDR2 SYDVKM come from the germline V gene. V lost 7 bases, J lost 1 base, and 9 bases stayed unmatched. The CDR3 runs to 16 residues.

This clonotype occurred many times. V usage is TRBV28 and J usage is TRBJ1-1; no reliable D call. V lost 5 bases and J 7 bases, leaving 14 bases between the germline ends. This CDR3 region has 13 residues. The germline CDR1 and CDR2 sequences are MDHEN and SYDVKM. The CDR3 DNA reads TGTGCCAGCAGTACTATTCGACGGAATGAAGCTTTCTTT. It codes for CASSTIRRNEAFF.

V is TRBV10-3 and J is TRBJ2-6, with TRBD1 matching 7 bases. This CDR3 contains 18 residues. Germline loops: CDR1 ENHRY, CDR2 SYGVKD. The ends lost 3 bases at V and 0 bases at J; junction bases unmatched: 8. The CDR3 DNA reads TGTGCCATCAGTGAAAAGACAGGGACACTCTCTGGGGCCAACGTCCTGACTTTC. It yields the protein CAISEKTGTLSGANVLTF.